This T cell receptor (beta chain) was identified during a study of cytomegalovirus exposure and HLA in healthy donors. The PCR had 60 Vbeta and 13 Jbeta primers. Sequencing was performed with immunoSEQ multiplex PCR; in TCRdb, only in-frame clones are kept and a portion is missing. Of about 190,000 clones listed, about 87% are singletons. This receptor was identified in a woman aged 18-29 years in good health and CMV-seronegative. Input material: PBMCs.

DNA for the CDR3: TGTGCCTGGAGTGTAATTAGTTCGCAAGGCTACACCTTC. Translation gives CAWSVISSQGYTF. This chain connects TRBV30 to TRBJ1-2, with D uncertain. Looked up from germline, CDR1 is GTSNPN and CDR2 is SVGIG (reference sequence). This CDR3 is 13 amino acids long. Trimming removed 0 bases at V and 8 bases at J, with 13 bases between. Supplemented by reference TRBV30 and TRBJ1-2, the full variable domain reads SQTIHQWPATLVQPVGSPLSLECTVEGTSNPNLYWYRQAAGRGLQLLFYSVGIGQISSEVPQNLSASRPQDRQFILSSKKLLLSDSGFYLCAWSVISSQGYTFGSGTRLTVV.